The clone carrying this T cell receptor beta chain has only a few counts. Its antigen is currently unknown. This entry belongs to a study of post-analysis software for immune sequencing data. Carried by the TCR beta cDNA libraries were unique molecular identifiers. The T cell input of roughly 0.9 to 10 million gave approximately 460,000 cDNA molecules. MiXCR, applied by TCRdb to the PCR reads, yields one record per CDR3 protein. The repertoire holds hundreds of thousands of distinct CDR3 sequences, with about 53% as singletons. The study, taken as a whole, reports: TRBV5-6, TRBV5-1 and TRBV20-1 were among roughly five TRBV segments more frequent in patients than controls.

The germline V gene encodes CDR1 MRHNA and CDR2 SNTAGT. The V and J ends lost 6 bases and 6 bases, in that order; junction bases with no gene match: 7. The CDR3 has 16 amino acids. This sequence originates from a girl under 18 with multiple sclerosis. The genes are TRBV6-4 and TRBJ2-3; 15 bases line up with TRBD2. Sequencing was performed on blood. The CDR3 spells CASSTGLAGGGDTQYF. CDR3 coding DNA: TGTGCCAGCAGCACGGGACTAGCGGGAGGAGGGGATACGCAGTATTTT.